This TCR beta chain was profiled in a study of response to subunit inactivated influenza vaccine. TCRdb reprocessed the RT-PCR reads with MiXCR, giving one entry per CDR3 protein. In the table there are roughly 760,000 distinct CDR3 sequences, around 21% of which are singletons. The CDR3 has 17 amino acids. In germline, CDR1 is MNHNS, CDR2 SASEGT. Trimming at V came to 3 bases and at J to 5 bases, leaving 9 bases not matched to a gene. This clonotype came up a few times. The clonotype comes from a man between 50 and 59 years old who received an inactivated influenza vaccine. The sequencing here drew on PBMCs from blood, taken 4 to 6 days after vaccination. This sequence joins TRBV6-1 and TRBJ2-7; 14 bases align to TRBD2. CDR3 nucleotide sequence: TGTGCCAGCAGTGAGGGACTAGCGGGGGCCCGATGGAACGAGCAGTACTTC. Its translation: CASSEGLAGARWNEQYF.